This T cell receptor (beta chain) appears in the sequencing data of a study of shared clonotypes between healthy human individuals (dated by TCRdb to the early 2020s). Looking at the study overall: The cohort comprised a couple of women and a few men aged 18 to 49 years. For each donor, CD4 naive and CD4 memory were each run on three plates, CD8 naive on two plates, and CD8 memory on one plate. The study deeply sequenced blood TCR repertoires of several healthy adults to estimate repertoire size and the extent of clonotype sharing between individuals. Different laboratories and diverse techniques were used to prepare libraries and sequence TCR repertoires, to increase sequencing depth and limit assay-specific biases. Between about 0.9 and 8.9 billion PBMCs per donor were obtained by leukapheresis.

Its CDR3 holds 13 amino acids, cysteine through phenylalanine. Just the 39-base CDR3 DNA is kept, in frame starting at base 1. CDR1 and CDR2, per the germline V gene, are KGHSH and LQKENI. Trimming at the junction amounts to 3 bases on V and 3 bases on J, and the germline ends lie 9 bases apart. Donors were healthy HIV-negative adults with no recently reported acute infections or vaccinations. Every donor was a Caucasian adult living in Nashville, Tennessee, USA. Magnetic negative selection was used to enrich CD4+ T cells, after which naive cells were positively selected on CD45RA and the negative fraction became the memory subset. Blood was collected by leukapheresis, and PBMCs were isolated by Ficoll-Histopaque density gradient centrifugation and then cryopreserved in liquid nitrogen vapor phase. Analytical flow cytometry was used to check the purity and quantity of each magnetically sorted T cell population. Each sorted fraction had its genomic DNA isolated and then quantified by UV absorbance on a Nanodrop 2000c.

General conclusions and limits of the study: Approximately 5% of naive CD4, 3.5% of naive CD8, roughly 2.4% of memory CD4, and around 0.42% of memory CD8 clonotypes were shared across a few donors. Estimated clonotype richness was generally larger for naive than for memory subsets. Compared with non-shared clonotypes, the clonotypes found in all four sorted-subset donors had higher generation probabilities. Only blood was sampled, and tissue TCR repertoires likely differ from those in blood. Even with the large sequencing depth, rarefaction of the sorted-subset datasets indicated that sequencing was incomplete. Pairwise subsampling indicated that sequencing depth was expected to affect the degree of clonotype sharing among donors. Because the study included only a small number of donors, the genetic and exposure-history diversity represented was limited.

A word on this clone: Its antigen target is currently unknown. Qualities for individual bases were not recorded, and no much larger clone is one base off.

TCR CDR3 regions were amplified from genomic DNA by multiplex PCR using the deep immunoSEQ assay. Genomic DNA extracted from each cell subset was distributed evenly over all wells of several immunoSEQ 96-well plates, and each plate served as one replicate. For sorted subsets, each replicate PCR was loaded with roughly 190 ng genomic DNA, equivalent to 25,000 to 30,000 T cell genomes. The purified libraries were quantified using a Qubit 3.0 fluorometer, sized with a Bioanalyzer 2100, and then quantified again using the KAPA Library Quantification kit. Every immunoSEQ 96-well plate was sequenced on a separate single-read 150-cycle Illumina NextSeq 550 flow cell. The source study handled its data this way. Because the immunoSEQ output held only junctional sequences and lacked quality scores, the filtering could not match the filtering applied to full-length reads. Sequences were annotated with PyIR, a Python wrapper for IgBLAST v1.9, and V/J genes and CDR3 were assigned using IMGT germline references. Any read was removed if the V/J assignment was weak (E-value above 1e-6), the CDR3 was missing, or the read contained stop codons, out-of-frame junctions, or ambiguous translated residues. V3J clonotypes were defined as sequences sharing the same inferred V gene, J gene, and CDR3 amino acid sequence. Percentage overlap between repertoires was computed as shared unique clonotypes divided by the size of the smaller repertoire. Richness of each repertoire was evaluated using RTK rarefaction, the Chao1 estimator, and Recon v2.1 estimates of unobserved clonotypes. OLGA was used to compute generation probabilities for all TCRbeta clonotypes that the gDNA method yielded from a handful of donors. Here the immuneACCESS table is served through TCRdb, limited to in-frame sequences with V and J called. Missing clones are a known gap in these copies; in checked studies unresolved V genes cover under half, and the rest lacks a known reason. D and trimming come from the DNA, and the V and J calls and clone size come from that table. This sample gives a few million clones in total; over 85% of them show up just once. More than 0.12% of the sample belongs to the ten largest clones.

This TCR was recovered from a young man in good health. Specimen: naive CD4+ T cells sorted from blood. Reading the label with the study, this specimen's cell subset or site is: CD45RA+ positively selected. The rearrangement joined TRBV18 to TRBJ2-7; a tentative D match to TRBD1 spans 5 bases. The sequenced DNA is TGTGCCAGCTCACCGCATACAGGCTACGAGCAGTACTTC. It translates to CASSPHTGYEQYF.